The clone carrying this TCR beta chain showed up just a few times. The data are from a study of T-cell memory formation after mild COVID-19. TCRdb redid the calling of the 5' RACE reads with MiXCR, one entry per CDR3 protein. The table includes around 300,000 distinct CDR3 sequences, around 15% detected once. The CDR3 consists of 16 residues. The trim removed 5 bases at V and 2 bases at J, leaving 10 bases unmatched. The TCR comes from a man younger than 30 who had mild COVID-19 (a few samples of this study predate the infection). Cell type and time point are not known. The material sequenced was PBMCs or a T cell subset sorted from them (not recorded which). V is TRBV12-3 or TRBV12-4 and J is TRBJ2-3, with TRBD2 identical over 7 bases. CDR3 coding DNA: TGTGCCAGCAGTCATCCGTGGGGGGGGGACACAGATACGCAGTATTTT. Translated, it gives CASSHPWGGDTDTQYF.